This TCR beta chain stems from a study of beta chain features in type 1 diabetes. All sorted populations exceeded 95% purity. The V and J ends lost 6 bases and 0 bases respectively, with 6 bases between them. Germline V gene data show CDR1 as MDHEN and CDR2 as SYDVKM. The CDR3 runs to 13 residues. The sequenced template was cDNA made from the entire isolated RNA. The repertoire was sequenced with immunoSEQ multiplex PCR; TCRdb's copy has only in-frame clones and lacks some. The repertoire includes about 360,000 clones, roughly 13% of them detected once, and 0.0095% to 0.011% sits in the top ten. This clone was observed once. Its specificity is unknown. Study-level results: Moderate but significant shortening of TCRB CDR3s was recorded in all four CD4+ subsets from Type 1 diabetes patients. In type 1 diabetes patients, VDJ junctions had fewer insertions; deletions at these junctions were more frequent.

Sequenced sample: naive CD4+ T cells from blood. The gene calls are TRBV28 and TRBJ2-1; possibly TRBD2 for D (6 bases). The origin of this receptor is a woman between 18 and 29 years old with type 1 diabetes. The CDR3 region is CASSGGSYNEQFF. Written as DNA, the CDR3 is TGTGCCAGCAGCGGGGGCTCCTACAATGAGCAGTTCTTC.